This T cell receptor (beta chain) stems from a study of cytomegalovirus exposure and HLA in healthy donors. For the study at large: HLA-typed donors contributed 65 million to 95 million unique TCRs, which were held in an early data release. Findings and limits, study-wide: Later analysis found that TCR beta chains associated with HLA were more clonally expanded than other, equally common chains. The study had only CMV serostatus as immune exposure information. Specificity for CMV antigens was confirmed in vitro for three of the CMV-associated chains.

A word on this clone: The antigen remains unidentified.

Primers included in the PCR were 60 Vbeta and 13 Jbeta primers. Using immunoSEQ multiplex PCR, the repertoire was profiled, and TCRdb retains in-frame clones only, with some absent. The sample lists around 150,000 clones, around 80% occurring once. CDR1 is MGHDK, CDR2 SYGVNS, per germline. The CDR3 is 15 residues long. Trimming stripped 3 bases from V and 2 bases from J, with 12 bases between. This rearrangement joins TRBV25-1 to TRBJ2-3; perhaps TRBD1 as D (6 bases). What was sequenced was PBMCs. This receptor was obtained from a man aged 40-50 years in good health and CMV-seronegative. DNA of the CDR3: TGTGCCAGCAGTGACACAGGGAGCTACACAGATACGCAGTATTTT. Amino acids: CASSDTGSYTDTQYF.